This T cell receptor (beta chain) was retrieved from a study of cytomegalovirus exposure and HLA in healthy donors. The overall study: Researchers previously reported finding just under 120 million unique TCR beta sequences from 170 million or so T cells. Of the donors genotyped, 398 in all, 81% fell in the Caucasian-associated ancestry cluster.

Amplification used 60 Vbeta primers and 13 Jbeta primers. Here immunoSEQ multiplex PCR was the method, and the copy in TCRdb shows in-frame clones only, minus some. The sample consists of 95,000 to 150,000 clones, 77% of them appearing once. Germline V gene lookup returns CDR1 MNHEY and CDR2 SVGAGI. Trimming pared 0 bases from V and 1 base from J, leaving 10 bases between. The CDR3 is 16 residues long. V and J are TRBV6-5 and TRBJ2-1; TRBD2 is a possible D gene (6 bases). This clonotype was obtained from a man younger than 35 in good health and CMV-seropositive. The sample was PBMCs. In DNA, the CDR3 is TGTGCCAGCAGTTACTCGCTCCGGGGGTCCTACAATGAGCAGTTCTTC. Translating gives CASSYSLRGSYNEQFF.